The table lists the clone carrying this T cell receptor beta chain with a few counts. The antigen is not known. CDR1 and CDR2 (germline): KGHDR, SFDVKD. The CDR3 loop spans 13 amino acids. Trimming removed 7 bases at V and 6 bases at J, with 12 bases between. The data were obtained in a study of T-cell memory formation after mild COVID-19. Study background: TCR clusters were mostly donor specific. Broader study findings: CD4+ contracting clones were mainly CM and EM; CD8+ ones, EMRA.

After 5'RACE with constant-segment primers, TCR alpha and TCR beta cDNA libraries carrying sample barcodes and UMIs were obtained. MiXCR, applied by TCRdb to the 5' RACE reads, yields one record per CDR3 protein. Here the sample spans roughly 240,000 distinct CDR3 sequences, approximately 15% being singletons. Material for sequencing was PBMCs or a T cell subset sorted from them (not recorded which). The clonotype originates from an adult woman who had mild COVID-19 (a few samples of this study predate the infection). Cell type and time point are not known. The chain uses TRBV24-1 and TRBJ2-1, with D possibly matching TRBD2 (6 bases). The CDR3 here is CATRKVGSNEQFF. CDR3 sequence (DNA): TGTGCCACCAGAAAGGTCGGGAGCAATGAGCAGTTCTTC.